Listed here are 17 T cell receptor beta chains from one sample, sequenced in a study of T cells after yellow fever vaccination. TCRdb processed the 5' RACE reads anew with MiXCR; each CDR3 protein has one entry. This table holds some 300,000 distinct CDR3 sequences, roughly 8.7% found once. This specimen was CD4+ T cells sorted from PBMCs, taken 5 days after the yellow fever booster vaccination. These receptors came from a man aged 18-30 years who received the YFV17D yellow fever vaccine.

This clonotype has only a few counts. The chain has TRBV7-2 and TRBJ1-4, with no clear D. The CDR3 extends over 15 amino acids. Germline loops: CDR1 SGHTA, CDR2 FQGNSA. V was clipped by 3 bases and J by 0 bases, with 8 bases between them. The CDR3 region is CASSFAATTNEKLFF. DNA for the CDR3: TGTGCCAGCAGCTTCGCGGCAACAACTAATGAAAAACTGTTTTTT.

This clonotype was observed a handful of times. The rearrangement joins TRBV7-9 to TRBJ2-7; tentative D call: TRBD2 (6 bases). The CDR3 consists of 13 residues. V was pared by 4 bases and J by 3 bases, with 10 bases between. Germline V CDR1 and CDR2: SEHNR, FQNEAQ (reference sequence). For the CDR3, the DNA is TGTGCCAGCAGCTCGGGGACTTACTACGAGCAGTACTTC. It encodes CASSSGTYYEQYF.

This clonotype showed up many times. CDR3 loop: CASSSGGHRNTEAFF. CDR3 nucleotides: TGTGCCAGCAGCTCCGGAGGTCACCGGAACACTGAAGCTTTCTTT. The chain uses TRBV7-2 and TRBJ1-1; D not certain. Germline CDR1 SGHTA, CDR2 FQGNSA. The CDR3 runs 15 residues. Trimming removed 4 bases from V and 1 base from J, with 13 bases in between. The full variable domain, completed using reference TRBV7-2 and TRBJ1-1, is GAGVSQSPSNKVTEKGKDVELRCDPISGHTALYWYRQSLGQGLEFLIYFQGNSAPDKSGLPSDRFSAERTGGSVSTLTIQRTQQEDSAVYLCASSSGGHRNTEAFFGQGTRLTVV.

The chain has TRBV12-3 or TRBV12-4 and TRBJ1-3; no firm D call. The CDR3 loop spans 13 amino acids. Trimming stripped 7 bases from V and 3 bases from J, with 10 bases between. In DNA form, the CDR3 reads TGTGCCAGCACCGTCCCAGGTGGAAACACCATATATTTT. Its protein is CASTVPGGNTIYF.

There are many counts of this clonotype. The chain joins TRBV6-2 or TRBV6-3 to TRBJ2-7; TRBD2 agrees at 11 bases. This CDR3 contains 17 residues. Germline values: CDR1 MNHEY, CDR2 SVGEGT. J lost 4 bases, V lost 0 bases, and 8 bases had no gene match. The CDR3 coding sequence is TGTGCCAGCAGTTACTCGGTGACTAGCGGGGCTCGTTACGAGCAGTACTTC. Its translation is CASSYSVTSGARYEQYF.

The sample holds many counts of this clonotype. This chain links TRBV5-4 with TRBJ1-5; 7 positions match TRBD1. The V gene's germline CDR1 is SGHNT and CDR2 YYREEE (reference sequence). The junction had 5 bases not matched to a gene; V was cut back by 2 bases and J by 6 bases. This CDR3 is 14 amino acids long. Here the CDR3 DNA reads TGTGCCAGCAGCTTACAGGGGCGAGGTCAGCCCCAGCATTTT. Translated, it gives CASSLQGRGQPQHF.

This clonotype was observed many times. V gene TRBV5-1 combines with J gene TRBJ2-5; D perhaps matches TRBD1 (5 bases). Germline-derived CDR1 and CDR2 are SGHRS and YFSETQ. V lost 4 bases and J lost 5, with 15 bases in between. The CDR3 is made up of 14 amino acids. CDR3 amino acids: CASSLDIRLETQYF. The CDR3 DNA sequence: TGCGCCAGCAGCCTGGACATCAGGCTGGAGACCCAGTACTTC.

This clonotype was detected only a few times. The gene calls are TRBV3-1 and TRBJ1-6; D gene ambiguous. The germline V gene encodes CDR1 LGHDT and CDR2 YNNKEL (reference sequence). This CDR3 region has 14 residues. V lost 0 bases to trimming and J lost 10 bases, with 10 bases between them. The CDR3 bases are TGTGCCAGCAGCCAAGACGTCGGGCAATCACCCCTCCACTTT. Translating it yields CASSQDVGQSPLHF.

This clonotype was recorded many times. CDR3 sequence: CASSLGQGDNYGYTF. DNA of the CDR3: TGTGCCAGCAGCTTAGGGCAGGGGGACAACTATGGCTACACCTTC. The gene calls are TRBV7-9 and TRBJ1-2; 7 bases line up with TRBD1. Germline values: CDR1 SEHNR, CDR2 FQNEAQ (reference sequence). The length of the CDR3 is 15 residues. V dropped 1 base and J dropped 2; count of bases not matched to a gene: 4. The full variable domain, with the rest looked up from reference TRBV7-9 and TRBJ1-2, is DTGVSQNPRHKITKRGQNVTFRCDPISEHNRLYWYRQTLGQGPEFLTYFQNEAQLEKSRLLSDRFSAERPKGSFSTLEIQRTEQGDSAMYLCASSLGQGDNYGYTFGSGTRLTVV.

This chain links TRBV12-3 or TRBV12-4 with TRBJ2-5; D call uncertain. The CDR3 is 16 residues long. V was shortened by 6 bases and J by 2 bases, with 19 bases between the two germline ends. The CDR3 sequence is CASSPWWVGQQETQYF. The DNA for the CDR3 is TGTGCCAGCAGCCCGTGGTGGGTGGGCCAGCAAGAGACCCAGTACTTC.

The chain recombines TRBV4-3 with TRBJ2-7, with D perhaps matching TRBD2 (6 bases). Germline CDR1 LGHNA, CDR2 YSLEER. The ends were cut back, 4 bases at V and 1 base at J, with 17 bases in the middle. This CDR3 contains 16 residues. CDR3 residues: CASSLRGSGSSYEQYF. The DNA of the CDR3 is TGCGCCAGCAGCCTCCGGGGGTCAGGGTCGTCCTACGAGCAGTACTTC.

This clonotype has just a few counts. This chain links TRBV5-6 with TRBJ1-4, with D possibly TRBD1 on 6 matching bases. The V gene lost 4 bases and the J gene lost 10 bases, with 11 bases spanning the gap. The CDR3 covers 12 residues. The germline V gene encodes CDR1 SGHDT and CDR2 YYEEEE. CDR3 in DNA: TGTGCCAGCAGCAGCAGAGGGGGAAAACTGTTTTTT. The encoded protein is CASSSRGGKLFF.

V gene TRBV4-3 combines with J gene TRBJ1-5; no definite D call. CDR1 is LGHNA and CDR2 is YSLEER in the germline V gene. The CDR3 has 14 residues. The V end was cut by 0 bases, the J end by 0 bases, with 3 bases between. In DNA, the CDR3 is TGCGCCAGCAGCCAAGAACATAGCAATCAGCCCCAGCATTTT. This gives the protein CASSQEHSNQPQHF.

This chain links TRBV9 with TRBJ2-3; TRBD1 aligns across 8 bases. The CDR3 is made up of 18 amino acids. Germline V CDR1 and CDR2: SGDLS, YYNGEE. V dropped 4 bases and J dropped 0; count of bases not matched to a gene: 13. The CDR3: CASSHRQGRKVSTDTQYF. CDR3 DNA sequence: TGTGCCAGCAGCCACAGACAGGGGCGAAAAGTTAGCACAGATACGCAGTATTTT. The variable domain in full, with the rest retrieved from reference TRBV9 and TRBJ2-3, is DSGVTQTPKHLITATGQRVTLRCSPRSGDLSVYWYQQSLDQGLQFLIQYYNGEERAKGNILERFSAQQFPDLHSELNLSSLELGDSALYFCASSHRQGRKVSTDTQYFGPGTRLTVL.

This chain links TRBV11-3 with TRBJ2-3; tentatively, D is TRBD1 (6 bases). CDR1 is SGHNT and CDR2 is YENEEA in the germline V gene. The V end lost 3 bases, the J end lost 4 bases, and 8 bases lay between the germline ends. The CDR3 sequence is 13 residues long. CDR3 DNA: TGTGCCAGCAGCTTCGGGACACCAGATACGCAGTATTTT. The encoded protein is CASSFGTPDTQYF.

This clonotype showed up just a few times. CDR3 bases: TGTGCCAGCAGTCCTACCGGGACAGGGCCGCGGGACACTGAAGCTTTCTTT. It encodes CASSPTGTGPRDTEAFF. The gene calls are TRBV12-3 or TRBV12-4 and TRBJ1-1; 9 bases line up with TRBD1. The J segment lost 3 bases and the V segment lost 5 bases, leaving 13 bases of the junction unmatched. This CDR3 has 17 amino acids.

This clonotype was counted many times. This chain uses TRBV4-3 with TRBJ1-4; the D is unclear. CDR1 is LGHNA, CDR2 YSLEER, per germline. This CDR3 is 16 amino acids long. V lost 0 bases, J lost 2 bases, and 10 bases lay in between. This CDR3 reads CASSQEIARTNEKLFF. In DNA form, the CDR3 reads TGCGCCAGCAGCCAAGAAATCGCCAGGACTAATGAAAAACTGTTTTTT.